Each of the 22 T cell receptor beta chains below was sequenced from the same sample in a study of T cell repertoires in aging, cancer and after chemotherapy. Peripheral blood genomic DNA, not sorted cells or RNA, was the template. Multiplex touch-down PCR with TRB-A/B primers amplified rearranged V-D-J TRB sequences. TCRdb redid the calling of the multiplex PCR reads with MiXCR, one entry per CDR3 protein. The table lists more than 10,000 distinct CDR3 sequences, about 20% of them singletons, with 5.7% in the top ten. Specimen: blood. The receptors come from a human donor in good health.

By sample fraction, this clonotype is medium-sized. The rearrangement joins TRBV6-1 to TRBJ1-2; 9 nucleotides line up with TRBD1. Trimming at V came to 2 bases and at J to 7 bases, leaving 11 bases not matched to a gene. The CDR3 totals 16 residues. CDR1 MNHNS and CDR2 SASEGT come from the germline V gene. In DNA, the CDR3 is TGTGCCAGCAGTGAACCTGGGACAGGGCTTATGGGTGGCTACACCTTC. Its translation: CASSEPGTGLMGGYTF.

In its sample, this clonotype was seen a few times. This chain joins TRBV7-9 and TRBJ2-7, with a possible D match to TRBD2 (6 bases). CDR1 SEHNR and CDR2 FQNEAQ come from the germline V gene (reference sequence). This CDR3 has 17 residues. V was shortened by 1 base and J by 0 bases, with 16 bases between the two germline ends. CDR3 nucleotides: TGTGCCAGCAGCTTAGAGGGCGGGACGGCGTTCTCCTACGAGCAGTACTTC. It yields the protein CASSLEGGTAFSYEQYF. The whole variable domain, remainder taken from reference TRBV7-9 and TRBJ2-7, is DTGVSQNPRHKITKRGQNVTFRCDPISEHNRLYWYRQTLGQGPEFLTYFQNEAQLEKSRLLSDRFSAERPKGSFSTLEIQRTEQGDSAMYLCASSLEGGTAFSYEQYFGPGTRLTVT.

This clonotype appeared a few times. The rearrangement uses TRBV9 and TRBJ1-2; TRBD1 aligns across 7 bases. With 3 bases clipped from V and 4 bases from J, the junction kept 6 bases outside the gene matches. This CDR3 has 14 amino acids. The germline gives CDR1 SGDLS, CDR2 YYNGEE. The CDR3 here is CASSAQTGSYGYTF. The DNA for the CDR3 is TGTGCCAGCAGCGCCCAGACAGGGAGCTATGGCTACACCTTC.

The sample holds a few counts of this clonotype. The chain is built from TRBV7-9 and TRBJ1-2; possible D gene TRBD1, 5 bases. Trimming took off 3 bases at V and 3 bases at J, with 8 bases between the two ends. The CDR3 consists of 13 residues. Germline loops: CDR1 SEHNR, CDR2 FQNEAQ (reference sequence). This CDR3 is CASSFGGDYGYTF. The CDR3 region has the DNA TGTGCCAGCAGCTTTGGGGGAGACTATGGCTACACCTTC.

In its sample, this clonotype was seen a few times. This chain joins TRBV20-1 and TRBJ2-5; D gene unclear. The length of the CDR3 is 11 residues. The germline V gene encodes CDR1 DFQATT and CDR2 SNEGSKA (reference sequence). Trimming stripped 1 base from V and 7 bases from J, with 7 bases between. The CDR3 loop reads CSARGSGTQYF. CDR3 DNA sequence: TGCAGTGCTAGAGGTTCGGGGACCCAGTACTTC.

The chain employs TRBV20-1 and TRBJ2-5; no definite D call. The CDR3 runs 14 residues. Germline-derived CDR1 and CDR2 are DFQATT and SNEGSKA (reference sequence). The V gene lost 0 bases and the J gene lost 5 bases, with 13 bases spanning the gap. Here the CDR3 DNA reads TGCAGTGCTAGAGATGGCACAGTCGGGGAGACCCAGTACTTC. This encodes CSARDGTVGETQYF.

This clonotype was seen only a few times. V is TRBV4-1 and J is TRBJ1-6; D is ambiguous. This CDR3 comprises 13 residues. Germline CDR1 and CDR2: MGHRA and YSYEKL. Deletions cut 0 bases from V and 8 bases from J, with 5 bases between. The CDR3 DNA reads TGCGCCAGCAGCCAAGAAGTGGATTCACCCCTCCACTTT. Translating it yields CASSQEVDSPLHF.

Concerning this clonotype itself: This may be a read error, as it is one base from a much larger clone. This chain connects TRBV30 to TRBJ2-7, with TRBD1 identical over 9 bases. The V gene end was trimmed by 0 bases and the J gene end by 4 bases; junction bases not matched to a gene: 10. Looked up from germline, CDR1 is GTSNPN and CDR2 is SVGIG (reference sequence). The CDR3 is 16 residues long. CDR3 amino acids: CAWSVEEQGAKYEQYF. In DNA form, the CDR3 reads TGTGCCTGGAGTGTAGAGGAACAGGGGGCAAAGTACGAGCAGTACTTC. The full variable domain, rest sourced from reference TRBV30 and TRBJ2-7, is SQTIHQWPATLVQPVGSPLSLECTVEGTSNPNLYWYRQAAGRGLQLLFYSVGIGQISSEVPQNLSASRPQDRQFILSSKKLLLSDSGFYLCAWSVEEQGAKYEQYFGPGTRLTVT.

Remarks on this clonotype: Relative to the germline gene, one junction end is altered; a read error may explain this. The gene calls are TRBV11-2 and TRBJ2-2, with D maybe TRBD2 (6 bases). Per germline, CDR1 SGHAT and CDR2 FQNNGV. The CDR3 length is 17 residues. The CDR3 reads CASSQATGTYSTGELFF. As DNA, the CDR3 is TGCGCCAGCAGCCAAGCAACCGGGACTTACTCCACCGGGGAGCTGTTTTTT.

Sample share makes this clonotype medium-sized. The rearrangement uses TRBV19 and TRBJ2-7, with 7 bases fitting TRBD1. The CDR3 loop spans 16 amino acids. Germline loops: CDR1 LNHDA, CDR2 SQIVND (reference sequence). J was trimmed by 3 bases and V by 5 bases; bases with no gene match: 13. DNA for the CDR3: TGTGCCAGTAGTTATGTTTCGACAGGGTCAGGCTACGAGCAGTACTTC. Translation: CASSYVSTGSGYEQYF.

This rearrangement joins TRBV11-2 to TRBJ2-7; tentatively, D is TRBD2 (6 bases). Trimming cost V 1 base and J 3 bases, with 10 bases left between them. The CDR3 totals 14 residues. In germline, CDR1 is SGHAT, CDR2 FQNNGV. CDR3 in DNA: TGTGCCAGCAGCTTAGGTGCGGGACTCTACGAGCAGTACTTC. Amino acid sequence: CASSLGAGLYEQYF.

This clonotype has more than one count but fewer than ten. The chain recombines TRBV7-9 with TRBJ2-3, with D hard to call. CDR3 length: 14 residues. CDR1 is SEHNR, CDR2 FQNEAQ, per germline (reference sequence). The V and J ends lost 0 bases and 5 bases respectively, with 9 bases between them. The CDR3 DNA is TGTGCCAGCAGCTTAGCGCCAGCTGGAGATACGCAGTATTTT. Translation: CASSLAPAGDTQYF.

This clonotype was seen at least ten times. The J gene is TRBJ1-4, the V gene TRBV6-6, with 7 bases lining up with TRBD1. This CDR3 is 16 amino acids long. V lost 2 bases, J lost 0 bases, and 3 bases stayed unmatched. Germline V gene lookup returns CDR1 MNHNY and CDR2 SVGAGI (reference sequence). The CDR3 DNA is TGTGCCAGCAGTTACAGGGGGCTTGCAACTAATGAAAAACTGTTTTTT. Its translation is CASSYRGLATNEKLFF.

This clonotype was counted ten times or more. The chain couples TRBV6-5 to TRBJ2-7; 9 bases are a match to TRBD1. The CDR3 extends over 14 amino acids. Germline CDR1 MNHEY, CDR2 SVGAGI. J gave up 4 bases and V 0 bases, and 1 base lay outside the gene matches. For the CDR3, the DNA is TGTGCCAGCAGTTACTCCGGGACAGGGTACGAGCAGTACTTC. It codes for CASSYSGTGYEQYF.

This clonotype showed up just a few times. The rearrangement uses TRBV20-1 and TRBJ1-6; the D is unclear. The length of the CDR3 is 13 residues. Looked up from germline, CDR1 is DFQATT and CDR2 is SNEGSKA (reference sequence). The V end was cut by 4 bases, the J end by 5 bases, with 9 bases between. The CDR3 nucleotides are TGCAGTGCTATGGCCATTAATAATTCACCCCTCCACTTT. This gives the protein CSAMAINNSPLHF.

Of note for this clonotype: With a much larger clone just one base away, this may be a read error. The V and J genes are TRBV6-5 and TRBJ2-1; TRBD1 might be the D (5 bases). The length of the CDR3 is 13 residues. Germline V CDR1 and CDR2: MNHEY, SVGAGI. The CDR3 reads CASSSDSYSEQFF. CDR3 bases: TGTGCCAGCAGTTCCGACAGCTACAGTGAGCAGTTCTTC.

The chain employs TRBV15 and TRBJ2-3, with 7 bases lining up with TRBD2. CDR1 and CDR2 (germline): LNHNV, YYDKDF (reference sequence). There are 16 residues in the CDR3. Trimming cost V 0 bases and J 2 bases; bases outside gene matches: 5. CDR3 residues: CATSRDKGGATDTQYF. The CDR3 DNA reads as TGTGCCACCAGCAGAGATAAGGGAGGGGCCACAGATACGCAGTATTTT.

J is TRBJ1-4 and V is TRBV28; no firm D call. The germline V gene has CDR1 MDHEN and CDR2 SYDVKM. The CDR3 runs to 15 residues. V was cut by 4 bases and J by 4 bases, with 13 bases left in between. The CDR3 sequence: CASSSHSFYNEKLFF. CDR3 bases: TGTGCCAGCAGTTCCCACAGCTTTTATAATGAAAAACTGTTTTTT. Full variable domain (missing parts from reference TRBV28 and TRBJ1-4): DVKVTQSSRYLVKRTGEKVFLECVQDMDHENMFWYRQDPGLGLRLIYFSYDVKMKEKGDIPEGYSVSREKKERFSLILESASTNQTSMYLCASSSHSFYNEKLFFGSGTQLSVL.

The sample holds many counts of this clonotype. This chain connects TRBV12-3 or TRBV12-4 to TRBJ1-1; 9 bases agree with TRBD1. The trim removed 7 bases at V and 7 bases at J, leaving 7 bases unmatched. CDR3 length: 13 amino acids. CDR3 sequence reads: CASIHGTGREAFF. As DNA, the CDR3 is TGTGCCAGCATTCATGGGACAGGGCGTGAAGCTTTCTTT.

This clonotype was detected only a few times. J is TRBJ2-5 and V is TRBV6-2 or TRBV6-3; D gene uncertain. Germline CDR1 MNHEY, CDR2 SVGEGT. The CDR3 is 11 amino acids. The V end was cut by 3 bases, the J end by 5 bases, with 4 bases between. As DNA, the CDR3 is TGTGCCAGCAGTTATTTCGAGACCCAGTACTTC. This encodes CASSYFETQYF.

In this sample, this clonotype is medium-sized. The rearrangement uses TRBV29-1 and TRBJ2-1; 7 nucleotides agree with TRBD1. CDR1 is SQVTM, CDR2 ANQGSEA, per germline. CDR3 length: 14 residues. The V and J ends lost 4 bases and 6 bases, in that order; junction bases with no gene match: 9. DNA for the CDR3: TGCAGCGTTGTCACGGGACAGTATCTCAATGAGCAGTTCTTC. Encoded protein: CSVVTGQYLNEQFF.

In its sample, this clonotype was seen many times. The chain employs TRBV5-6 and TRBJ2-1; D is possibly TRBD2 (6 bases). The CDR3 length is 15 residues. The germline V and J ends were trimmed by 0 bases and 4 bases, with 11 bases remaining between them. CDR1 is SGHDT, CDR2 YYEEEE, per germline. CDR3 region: CASSLDLATYNEQFF. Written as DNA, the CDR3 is TGTGCCAGCAGCTTGGATCTAGCGACTTACAATGAGCAGTTCTTC.